A selection of T cell receptor beta chains follows, all from one sample in a study of technical replicates of blood from several donors. Repertoires were generated with immunoSEQ multiplex PCR, while TCRdb's copy carries only in-frame clones and drops some. Of 70,000 to 90,000 clones listed, 94% are singletons. The specimen was T cells isolated from PBMCs. The source is a human donor in good health. Each CDR3 is given with its conserved first and last residue. Each record gives: V gene, D gene, J gene, clone size, CDR3 protein, CDR3 DNA. The D gene is left open where the match is weak. Clone size, where shown, is once, few, many, or a class for clones that have expanded.

TRBV2	TRBD2	TRBJ2-1	NA	CATTSDPTYNEQFF	TGTGCCACCACTAGCGATCCTACCTACAATGAGCAGTTCTTC
TRBV7-3	TRBD2	TRBJ2-1	once	CASSPVGTSGFSSYNEQFF	TGTGCCAGCAGCCCAGTAGGGACTAGCGGATTTAGCTCCTACAATGAGCAGTTCTTC
TRBV11-2	NA	TRBJ2-1	NA	CASSRESTGHNEQFF	TGTGCCAGCAGTCGCGAGTCGACTGGCCACAATGAGCAGTTCTTC
TRBV5-6	TRBD2	TRBJ2-3	NA	CASSYRLAGGTDTQYF	TGTGCCAGCAGTTATAGACTAGCGGGAGGCACAGATACGCAGTATTTT
TRBV11-3	NA	TRBJ1-4	NA	CASSLGEYPSGEKLFF	TGTGCCAGCAGCTTAGGGGAGTACCCTTCGGGTGAAAAACTGTTTTTT
TRBV6-5	NA	TRBJ2-7	NA	CASSYSTTTGYGEQYF	TGTGCCAGCAGTTACTCGACAACAACAGGGTACGGGGAGCAGTACTTC
TRBV13	NA	TRBJ1-2	NA	CASSLRGAGGYTF	TGTGCCAGCAGCTTACGGGGGGCGGGCGGCTACACCTTC
TRBV7-3	NA	TRBJ2-5	NA	CASSALSGAQETQYF	TGTGCCAGCAGCGCCCTATCAGGGGCCCAAGAGACCCAGTACTTC
TRBV28	NA	TRBJ2-3	NA	CASSFLRDGRGDTQYF	TGTGCCAGCAGTTTTCTCAGGGACGGGAGAGGTGATACGCAGTATTTT
TRBV6-1	TRBD1	TRBJ2-7	NA	CASSDPGQGNREQYF	TGTGCCAGCAGTGATCCGGGACAGGGGAACCGCGAGCAGTACTTC